Sequencing of this T cell receptor (beta chain) was carried out in a study of early T cells in non-severe SARS-CoV-2 infection (dated by TCRdb to the early 2020s). Turning to the overall study: Bulk RNA from unsorted whole blood was used for TCR sequencing, so alpha and beta chains could not be paired. Results the study describes overall, beyond this receptor: VDJdb matching was skewed toward anti-spike CD8 responses and likely underestimated virus-specific expansions, missing private and CD4 specificities.

To prepare the library, 5' RACE was applied. Sequencing was performed on a NextSeq 500. The TCR library protocol attached unique molecular identifiers to individual cDNA molecules to correct for sequencing error and PCR bias. Sequencing covered both TCR alpha and beta chains, and within each sample the abundances of alpha and beta sequences were tightly co-correlated. For the original study's pipeline: V gene, J gene and CDR3 annotation of TCR sequences was performed with Decombinator V4. Expanded TCRs were defined as changing significantly between any two time points under a Poisson model with p below 0.0001. TCR abundances were normalised to the total number of TCRs sequenced per sample and expressed as counts per million. TRAV1-2 paired with TRAJ12, TRAJ20 or TRAJ33 defined MAIT TCRs, while TRAV10 paired with TRAJ18 defined iNKT TCRs. A search of VDJdb, accessed on 1 November 2021, was run for TCRs annotated to CMV, EBV and SARS-CoV-2, with TCRs annotated for multiple antigens excluded. TCRdb took the public reads, trimmed them with fastp at Q25, ran MiXCR for clone calling and kept in-frame beta chains. Each record represents a unique CDR3 protein, reported with the most common genes and DNA among its rows. The V and J calls follow TCRdb's processing rather than the paper's. The sample contains under 85,000 distinct CDR3 sequences, around 13% of them found a single time. The ten largest make up 5% to 5.5% of the sample.

A case-control design nested within a healthcare worker cohort in London, UK, was used, with weekly nasopharyngeal swab PCR tests and blood sampling performed. Healthcare workers were recruited during the week of the UK lockdown, between 23 and 31 March 2020, and followed weekly for up to roughly 16 weeks. From cysteine to phenylalanine, the CDR3 is 14 amino acids long. The sequence is cut down to CDR3 DNA, 42 bases in frame from base 1. V is cut by 6 bases and J by 2 bases, and the space between the germline ends is 11 bases. Per the germline V gene, MNHEY is the CDR1 and SVGEGT is the CDR2. In its sample, this clonotype was seen a few times. Which antigen it targets is not known. Base qualities are missing; no much larger clone stands one base away.

This TCR was recovered from an adult who was a healthcare worker with PCR-confirmed SARS-CoV-2 infection or an uninfected control (not recorded which). The rearranged segments are TRBV6-2 or TRBV6-3 and TRBJ1-3; the D segment cannot be called with confidence. What was sequenced was whole blood. The CDR3 in this case is CASRDFRPGNTIYF. The sequenced DNA is TGTGCCAGCAGAGACTTTCGTCCTGGAAACACCATATATTTT.